This T cell receptor (beta chain) was obtained from a study of identical twins. cDNA carried unique molecular identifiers, and a universal primer site was added by template switching. TCRdb reprocessed the 5' RACE reads via MiXCR and lists one record per CDR3 protein. The sample holds about 900,000 distinct CDR3 sequences, 9% to 15% seen once. Study-level points and caveats: Abundant beta clonotypes from cord blood had fewer insertions, unlike memory repertoires, which showed none. Out-of-frame alpha sequences shared by twins were enriched for low generation probability.

With 5 bases removed from V and 0 bases from J, the gap between germline ends came to 14 bases. The CDR3 is 17 amino acids. Germline loops: CDR1 SGHVS, CDR2 FNYEAQ. This clonotype has more than one count but fewer than ten. Its antigen is not identified. The same data also went into a second study, on yellow fever vaccine responses in identical twins.

This receptor was identified in a young woman in good health. This rearrangement joins TRBV7-6 to TRBJ2-6, with a tentative D call TRBD1 (6 bases). The specimen was PBMCs. The CDR3 nucleotides read TGTGCCAGCAGCCCCTTGGGGACAAGCTCTGGGGCCAACGTCCTGACTTTC. This translates into CASSPLGTSSGANVLTF.